This T cell receptor beta chain was found in a study of blood T cell repertoires in COVID-19. Germline V CDR1 and CDR2: LNHDA, SQIVND (reference sequence). Losses at the gene ends were 5 bases for V and 9 bases for J; bases not matched to a gene: 8. The CDR3 runs to 15 residues. Generated by immunoSEQ multiplex PCR, the TCRdb table keeps only in-frame clones and is missing some. This sample has about 130,000 clones, with 70% to 80% found just once. Sequencing input: peripheral blood. The sequence was obtained from an older woman with COVID-19, enrolled during active disease. The rearrangement uses TRBV19 and TRBJ2-1; TRBD1 matches 12 bases. CDR3 sequence: CASSARDRGLSEQFF. The CDR3 bases are TGTGCCAGTAGTGCCCGGGACAGGGGGCTTAGTGAGCAGTTCTTC.